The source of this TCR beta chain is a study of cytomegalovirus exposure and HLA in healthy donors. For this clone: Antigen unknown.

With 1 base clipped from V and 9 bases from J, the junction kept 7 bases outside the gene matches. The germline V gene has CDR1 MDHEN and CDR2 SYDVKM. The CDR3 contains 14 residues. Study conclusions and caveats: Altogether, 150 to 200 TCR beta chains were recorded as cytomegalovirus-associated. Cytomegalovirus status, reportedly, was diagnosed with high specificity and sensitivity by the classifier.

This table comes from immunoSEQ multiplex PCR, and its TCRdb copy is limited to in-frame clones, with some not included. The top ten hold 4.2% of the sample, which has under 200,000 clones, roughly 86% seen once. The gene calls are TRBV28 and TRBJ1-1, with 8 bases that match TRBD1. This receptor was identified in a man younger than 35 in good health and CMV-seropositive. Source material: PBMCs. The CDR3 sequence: CASSLSFQGAQAFF. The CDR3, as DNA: TGTGCCAGCAGTTTATCCTTTCAGGGGGCGCAAGCTTTCTTT.